This TCR beta chain was identified in a study of CXCR3-negative and CXCR3-positive naive CD8 T cells. Whole-study findings and limits: Naive cells used TRBV-TRBJ genes in much the same way whether CXCR3-negative or CXCR3-positive; memory cells did not.

A note on this clonotype: Its antigen is unknown.

5' RACE that incorporated UMI labels was used to prepare the TRB cDNA libraries. TCRdb reprocessed the 5' RACE reads, keeping one entry per CDR3 protein, no DNA. In total, the table holds 45,000 to 55,000 distinct CDR3 sequences. The germline CDR1 and CDR2 sequences are MDHEN and SYDVKM. The CDR3 is made up of 15 amino acids. The sample taken for sequencing was memory CD8+ T cells from blood. The clonotype comes from a human donor in good health. Some clones in this sample may be carry-over from other donors' samples. The J gene is TRBJ1-5, the V gene TRBV28. CDR3 region: CASSFFGVGNQPQHF.